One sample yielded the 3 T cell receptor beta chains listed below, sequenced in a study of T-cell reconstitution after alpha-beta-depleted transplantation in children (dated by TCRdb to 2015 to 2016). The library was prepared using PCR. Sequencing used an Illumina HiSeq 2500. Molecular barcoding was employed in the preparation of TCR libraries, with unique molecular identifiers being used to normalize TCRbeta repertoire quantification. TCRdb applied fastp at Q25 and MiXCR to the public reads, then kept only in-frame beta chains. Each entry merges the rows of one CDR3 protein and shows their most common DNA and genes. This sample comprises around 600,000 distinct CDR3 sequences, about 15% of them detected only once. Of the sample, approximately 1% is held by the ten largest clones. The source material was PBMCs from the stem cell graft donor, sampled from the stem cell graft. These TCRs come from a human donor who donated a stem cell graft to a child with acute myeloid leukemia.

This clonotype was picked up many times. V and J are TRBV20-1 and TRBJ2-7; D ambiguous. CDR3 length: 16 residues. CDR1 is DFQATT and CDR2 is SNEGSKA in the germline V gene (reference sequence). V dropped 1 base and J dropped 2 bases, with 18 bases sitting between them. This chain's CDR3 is CSARGSRAFPTYEQYV. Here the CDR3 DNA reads TGCAGTGCTAGAGGTTCTCGGGCCTTTCCTACCTACGAGCAGTACGTC.

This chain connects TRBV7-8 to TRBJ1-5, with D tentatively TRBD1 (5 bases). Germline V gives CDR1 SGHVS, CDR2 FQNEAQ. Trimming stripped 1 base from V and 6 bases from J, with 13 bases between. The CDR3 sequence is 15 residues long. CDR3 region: CASSLVGRSLQPQHF. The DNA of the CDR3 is TGTGCCAGCAGCTTAGTGGGACGTTCGCTTCAGCCCCAGCATTTT.

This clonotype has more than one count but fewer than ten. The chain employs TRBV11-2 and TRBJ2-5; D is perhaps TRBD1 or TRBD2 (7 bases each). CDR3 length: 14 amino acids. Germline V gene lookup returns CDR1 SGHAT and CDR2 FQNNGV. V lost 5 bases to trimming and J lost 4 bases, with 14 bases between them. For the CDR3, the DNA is TGTGCCAGCAGCCCAACAGGGGAGGGAGAGACCCAGTACTTC. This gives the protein CASSPTGEGETQYF.